A selection of T cell receptor beta chains follows, all from one sample in a study of OX40 agonist ivuxolimab in advanced cancers. Sequencing was performed with immunoSEQ multiplex PCR; in TCRdb, only in-frame clones are kept and a portion is missing. Seen here are approximately 88,000 clones, 70% to 90% observed once, and the top ten hold approximately 0.26%. The starting material was CD4+ or CD8+ T cells sorted from blood, obtained in a trial of the OX40 agonist ivuxolimab. These receptor sequences come from an adult with an advanced solid tumor such as melanoma, head and neck, liver or kidney cancer. CDR3s include the opening cysteine and the closing phenylalanine or tryptophan. A D gene is named only where the DNA matches it firmly. Expanded clones get a size class; other rows say once, few or many, or leave the size out.

V gene	clone size	D gene	J gene	CDR3 DNA	CDR3 protein
TRBV11-2	NA	NA	TRBJ2-3	TGTGCCAGCAGCTTAGATCAGGGGGGTACGCAGTATTTT	CASSLDQGGTQYF
TRBV27	NA	TRBD1	TRBJ1-2	TGTGCCAGCAGTCTTCCGGGACAGGGGGCTTATGGCTACACCTTC	CASSLPGQGAYGYTF
TRBV18	NA	NA	TRBJ1-3	TGTGCCAGCTCACCTCGAGGAGGGGACTCTGGAAACACCATATATTTT	CASSPRGGDSGNTIYF
TRBV5-4	NA	NA	TRBJ1-1	TGTGCCAGCAGCTTGCTCGGGCAGGGGAACACTGAAGCTTTCTTT	CASSLLGQGNTEAFF
TRBV19	few	NA	TRBJ1-2	TGTGCCAGTACTCCAGGGGATCGGGACAACTATGGCTACACCTTC	CASTPGDRDNYGYTF
TRBV5-1	NA	NA	TRBJ1-6	TGCGCCAGCAGCAGGCAGGGCCGGGGGGAGTCACCCCTCCACTTT	CASSRQGRGESPLHF
TRBV7-7	NA	TRBD2	TRBJ2-2	TGTGCCAGCAGCCCGCGGGAGGGAAATACCGGGGAGCTGTTTTTT	CASSPREGNTGELFF
TRBV11-2	NA	TRBD2	TRBJ2-1	TGTGCCAGCAGCTTAGCCCGCCTAGCGGGGGATAATGAGCAGTTCTTC	CASSLARLAGDNEQFF
TRBV7-9	NA	NA	TRBJ2-7	TGTGCCAGCAGCTTAGAGATCCAGTCCCACGAGCAGTACTTC	CASSLEIQSHEQYF
TRBV9	NA	TRBD1	TRBJ2-4	TGTGCCAGCAGCGTATCCGGGGACAGCCCAACCAAAAACATTCAGTACTTC	CASSVSGDSPTKNIQYF
TRBV5-6	NA	NA	TRBJ1-1	TGTGCCAGCAGCCAAGTAGCAGGGCGTGGGAACACTGAAGCTTTCTTT	CASSQVAGRGNTEAFF
TRBV7-5	NA	NA	TRBJ1-5	TGTGCCAGAAGTCCTCAGGGTCTCGGGGCGAGCAATCAGCCCCAGCATTTT	CARSPQGLGASNQPQHF
TRBV27	NA	NA	TRBJ1-6	TGTGCCAGCAGTTCTACAGGGCATCCACCCCTCCACTTT	CASSSTGHPPLHF
TRBV30	NA	NA	TRBJ1-3	TGTGCCTGGAGTGTAGTCCTCGGACGCTCTGGAAACACCATATATTTT	CAWSVVLGRSGNTIYF
TRBV14	NA	TRBD2	TRBJ2-1	TGTGCCAGCAGCCAGAGCGGGGGGGCCGGGTATGAGCAGTTCTTC	CASSQSGGAGYEQFF
TRBV5-6	NA	NA	TRBJ2-7	TGTGCCAGCAGCTTGAGGGGGAACTCCTACGAGCAGTACTTC	CASSLRGNSYEQYF
TRBV7-3	NA	NA	TRBJ2-1	TGTGCCAGCAGCCCGCACAGGGCGCTGGGGTACAATGAGCAGTTCTTC	CASSPHRALGYNEQFF
TRBV6-1	once	TRBD2	TRBJ2-1	TGTGCCAGCAGTGCCCGACTAGCGGGGGGTGTGGAGCAGTTCTTC	CASSARLAGGVEQFF
TRBV6-5	NA	NA	TRBJ1-2	TGTGCCAGCAGGAGCGACAGTAACTATGGCTACACCTTC	CASRSDSNYGYTF
TRBV7-9	NA	NA	TRBJ2-7	TGTGCCAGCAGCCAGGGCCCCTACGAGCAGTACTTC	CASSQGPYEQYF
TRBV25-1	once	TRBD1	TRBJ2-5	TGTGCCAGCAGGGGGACAGACCCTAAAAGTTCGGAGACCCAGTACTTC	CASRGTDPKSSETQYF
TRBV5-8	once	TRBD1	TRBJ1-2	TGTGCCAGCAGGCGCCGGACAGGGGGCAACTATGGCTACACCTTC	CASRRRTGGNYGYTF
TRBV5-6	NA	NA	TRBJ1-1	TGTGCCAGCAGCTTGCGGGAATACACTGAAGCTTTCTTT	CASSLREYTEAFF
TRBV5-4	once	NA	TRBJ2-3	TGTGCCAGCAGCTTGTCAGATACGCAGTATTTT	CASSLSDTQYF
TRBV6-1	NA	NA	TRBJ1-3	TGTGCCAGCAGTGGGAGGACAGCCCGATCTGGAAACACCATATATTTT	CASSGRTARSGNTIYF
TRBV11-2	NA	TRBD1	TRBJ2-2	TGTGCCAGCATATCATGGGGACAGGCGGTGGGGACCGGGGAGCTGTTTTTT	CASISWGQAVGTGELFF
TRBV20-1	few	NA	TRBJ2-5	TGCAGTGCTAGAGTGTCGGAGACCCAGTACTTC	CSARVSETQYF
TRBV6-5	NA	NA	TRBJ2-7	TGTGCCAGCAGTGACAACCCACCGCTCTACGAGCAGTACTTC	CASSDNPPLYEQYF
TRBV11-2	NA	TRBD2	TRBJ2-1	TGTGCCAGCAGCTTAGGGCTAGCGGGGGGCCTAGATGAGCAGTTCTTC	CASSLGLAGGLDEQFF
TRBV11-2	NA	NA	TRBJ1-4	TGTGCCAGCAGCTTGGGACGAACAGGCGTAGGGGGTGAAAAACTGTTTTTT	CASSLGRTGVGGEKLFF
TRBV13	NA	TRBD2	TRBJ2-1	TGTGCCAGCAGCTTAGGGACTAGCGGGGGGGCCAATGAGCAGTTCTTC	CASSLGTSGGANEQFF
TRBV14	NA	NA	TRBJ2-7	TGTGCCAGCAGTGACCTTAGGCGCTCCTACGAGCAGTACTTC	CASSDLRRSYEQYF
TRBV4-1	NA	NA	TRBJ2-1	TGCGCCAGCAGCCAAGTTAACTTTTACTCCTACAATGAGCAGTTCTTC	CASSQVNFYSYNEQFF
TRBV7-6	NA	NA	TRBJ2-5	TGTGCCAGCAGCTTAGCTCCCCCAGAGACCCAGTACTTC	CASSLAPPETQYF
TRBV5-1	NA	NA	TRBJ1-1	TGCGCCAGCAGCTTGGCCCCAGGGAGCGGCACTGAAGCTTTCTTT	CASSLAPGSGTEAFF
TRBV4-3	NA	NA	TRBJ2-2	TGCGCCAGCAGCCAAGATATAGGGGTCCGGGGCGGGGAGCTGTTTTTT	CASSQDIGVRGGELFF
TRBV5-1	NA	NA	TRBJ2-7	TGCGCCAGCAGCCCGGAGCGGGCCAGCCACGAGCAGTACTTC	CASSPERASHEQYF
TRBV6-1	once	NA	TRBJ1-1	TGTGCCAGCAGTGAATTCTCCACTGAAGCTTTCTTT	CASSEFSTEAFF
TRBV5-3	NA	TRBD1	TRBJ1-5	TGTGCCAGAAGGGGACAGGGGTTGGATCAGCCCCAGCATTTT	CARRGQGLDQPQHF
TRBV7-2	once	NA	TRBJ2-7	TGTGCCAGCAGCTCACGGACGGTGGACGAGCAGTACTTC	CASSSRTVDEQYF
TRBV27	NA	TRBD1	TRBJ2-7	TGTGCCAGCAGTTTACGAGGGCAGGGGGATTACGAGCAGTACTTC	CASSLRGQGDYEQYF
TRBV15	NA	NA	TRBJ1-2	TGTGCCACCAGCAGAGATGTAAGCGTCAGCTATGGCTACACCTTC	CATSRDVSVSYGYTF